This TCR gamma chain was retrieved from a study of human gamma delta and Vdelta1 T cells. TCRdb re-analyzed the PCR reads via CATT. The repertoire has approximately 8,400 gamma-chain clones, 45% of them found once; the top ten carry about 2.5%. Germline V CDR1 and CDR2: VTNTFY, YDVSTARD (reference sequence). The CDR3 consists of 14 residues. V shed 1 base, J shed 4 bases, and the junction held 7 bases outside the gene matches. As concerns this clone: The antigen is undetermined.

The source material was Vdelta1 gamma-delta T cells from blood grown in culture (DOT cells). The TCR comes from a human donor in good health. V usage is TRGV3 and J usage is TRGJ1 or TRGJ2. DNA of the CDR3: TGTGCCACCTGGGACAGAGGGTCATATTATAAGAAACTCTTT. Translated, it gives CATWDRGSYYKKLF.